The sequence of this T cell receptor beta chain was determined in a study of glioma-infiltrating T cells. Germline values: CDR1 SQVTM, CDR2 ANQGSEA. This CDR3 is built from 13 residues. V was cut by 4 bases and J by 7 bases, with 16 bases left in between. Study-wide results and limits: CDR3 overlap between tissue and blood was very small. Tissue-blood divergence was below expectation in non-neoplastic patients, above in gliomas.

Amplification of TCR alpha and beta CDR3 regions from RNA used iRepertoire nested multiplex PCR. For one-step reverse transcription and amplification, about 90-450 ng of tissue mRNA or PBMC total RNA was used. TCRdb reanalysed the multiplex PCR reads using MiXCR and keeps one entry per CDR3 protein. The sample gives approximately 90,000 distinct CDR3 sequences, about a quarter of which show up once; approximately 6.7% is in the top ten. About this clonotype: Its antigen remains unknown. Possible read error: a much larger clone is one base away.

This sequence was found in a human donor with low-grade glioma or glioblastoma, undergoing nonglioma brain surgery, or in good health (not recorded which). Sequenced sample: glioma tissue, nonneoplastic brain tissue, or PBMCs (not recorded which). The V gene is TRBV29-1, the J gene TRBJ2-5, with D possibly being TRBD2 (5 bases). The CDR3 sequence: CSVVVSAVGTQYF. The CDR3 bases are TGCAGCGTTGTCGTCTCAGCGGTGGGGACCCAGTACTTC. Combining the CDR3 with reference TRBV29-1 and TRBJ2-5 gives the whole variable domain SAVISQKPSRDICQRGTSLTIQCQVDSQVTMMFWYRQQPGQSLTLIATANQGSEATYESGFVIDKFPISRPNLTFSTLTVSNMSPEDSSIYLCSVVVSAVGTQYFGPGTRLLVL.